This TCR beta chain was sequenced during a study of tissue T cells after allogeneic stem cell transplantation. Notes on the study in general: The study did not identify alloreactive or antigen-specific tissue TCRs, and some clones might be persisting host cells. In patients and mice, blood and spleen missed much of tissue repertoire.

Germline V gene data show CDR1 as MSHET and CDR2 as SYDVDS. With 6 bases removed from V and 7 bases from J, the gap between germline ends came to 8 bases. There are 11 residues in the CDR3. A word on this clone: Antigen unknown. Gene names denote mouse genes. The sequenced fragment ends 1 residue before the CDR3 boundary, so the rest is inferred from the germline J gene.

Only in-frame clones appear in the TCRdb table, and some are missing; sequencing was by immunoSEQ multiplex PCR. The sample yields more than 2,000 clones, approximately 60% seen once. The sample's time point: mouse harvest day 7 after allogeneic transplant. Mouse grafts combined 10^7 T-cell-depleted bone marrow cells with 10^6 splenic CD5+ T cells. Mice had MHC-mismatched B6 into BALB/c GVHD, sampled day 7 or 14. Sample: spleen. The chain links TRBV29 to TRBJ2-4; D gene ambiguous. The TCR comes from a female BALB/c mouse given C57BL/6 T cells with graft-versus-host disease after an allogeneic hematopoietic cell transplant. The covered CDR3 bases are TGTGCTAGCAGGACACCCGACACCTTGTAC. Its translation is CASRTPDTLY. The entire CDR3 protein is CASRTPDTLYF.